The table lists the clone carrying this TCR beta chain with a few counts. As yet, its antigen is unknown. The length of the CDR3 is 15 residues. CDR1 and CDR2 from the germline V gene are SEHNR and FQNEAQ (reference sequence). V shed 0 bases, J shed 4 bases, and the junction held 4 bases outside the gene matches. The data are from a study of T-cell reconstitution after alpha-beta-depleted transplantation in children. General study points: Expanded graft clones numbering several hundred reportedly gave rise to alpha-beta T cells about two months after transplant. Surviving recipient T cells and thymic progenitors underlay high day-60 TCRbeta diversity in some patients. T cells produced anew were the main source of T-cell counts and diversity one year after transplant.

TCRbeta library construction was performed incorporating unique molecular identifiers. TCRdb reprocessed the PCR reads with MiXCR, giving one entry per CDR3 protein. The table lists some 120,000 distinct CDR3 sequences, around a tenth of them singletons. The genes are TRBV7-9 and TRBJ2-3; 7 bases agree with TRBD1. The input for sequencing was PBMCs, mostly from graft donor cells, taken 180 days after TCRalphabeta/CD19-depleted stem cell transplant. This clonotype was sampled from a girl less than two years old who had a stem cell transplant for combined immunodeficiency, so the T cells may come from the graft donor. The CDR3 sequence is CASSLARQGADTQYF. In nucleotides, the CDR3 is TGTGCCAGCAGCTTAGCAAGACAGGGCGCAGATACGCAGTATTTT.